The 10 T cell receptor beta chains below come from one sample, sequenced in a study of CD8 T cells in ankylosing spondylitis. TCRdb re-called the 5' RACE reads through MiXCR, storing one row per CDR3 protein. Counted here are about 30,000 distinct CDR3 sequences, less than 5.5% occurring once; the ten biggest clones make up about 1.7%. The sequencing sample was made of blood, either unsorted or a sorted T cell fraction (not recorded which). The receptors stem from a female donor with ankylosing spondylitis or in good health (not recorded which).

This clonotype was seen many times. It is unclear where the CDR3 begins or ends on the DNA, so no DNA is shown, and the CDR3 is as TCRdb lists it. The chain employs TRBV9 and TRBJ2-7; the listed D gene, TRBD1, was not tested against the DNA. Termini included, the CDR3 measures 12 amino acids. CDR1 SGDLS and CDR2 YYNGEE come from the germline V gene. This chain's CDR3 is CASSVAAGALYF.

This clonotype was counted at least ten times. This chain uses TRBV9 with TRBJ2-5; 7 bases map to TRBD1. Germline V gives CDR1 SGDLS, CDR2 YYNGEE. The CDR3 sequence is 15 residues long. With V trimmed by 4 bases and J by 3 bases, 9 bases remained unmatched. CDR3: CASSPSGTEKETQYF. CDR3 sequence (DNA): TGTGCCAGCAGCCCCTCCGGGACAGAGAAAGAGACCCAGTACTTC.

V and J are TRBV9 and TRBJ2-1; TRBD2 agrees at 11 bases. V gave up 0 bases and J gave up 8 bases; unmatched junction bases: 7. The CDR3 length is 16 residues. The germline V gene has CDR1 SGDLS and CDR2 YYNGEE. The CDR3 loop reads CASSVDPSGRRDEQFF. DNA of the CDR3: TGTGCCAGCAGCGTAGATCCTAGCGGGAGGAGGGATGAGCAGTTCTTC.

This clonotype was seen many times. V gene TRBV9 combines with J gene TRBJ2-5, with 8 bases matching TRBD2. The CDR3 extends over 13 amino acids. J lost 3 bases, V lost 4 bases, and 2 bases had no gene match. The germline gives CDR1 SGDLS, CDR2 YYNGEE. The CDR3, as DNA: TGTGCCAGCAGCTCGCGGGGGGAAGAGACCCAGTACTTC. The encoded protein is CASSSRGEETQYF.

This clonotype was seen many times. V usage is TRBV9 and J usage is TRBJ2-4, with 9 positions matching TRBD1. The V segment lost 4 bases and the J segment 7 bases; nucleotides outside the gene matches: 15. CDR1 is SGDLS and CDR2 is YYNGEE in the germline V gene. The CDR3 contains 17 residues. The CDR3 region has the DNA TGTGCCAGCAGCTCCAGCATCCGGGACAGGGTTGGGAACATTCAGTACTTC. It specifies CASSSSIRDRVGNIQYF.

In this sample, this clonotype turned up many times. The rearrangement links TRBV9 to TRBJ2-3, with D hard to call. Deletions cut 3 bases from V and 2 bases from J, with 10 bases between. The CDR3 covers 14 residues. Germline CDR1 and CDR2: SGDLS and YYNGEE. The CDR3 nucleotides are TGTGCCAGCAGCGCACGCCCCAACACAGATACGCAGTATTTT. Encoded protein: CASSARPNTDTQYF.

This clonotype was seen many times. The rearrangement uses TRBV9 and TRBJ2-1; 7 bases align to TRBD1. Trimming removed 0 bases from V and 3 bases from J; junction bases left unmatched: 3. Germline V gene data show CDR1 as SGDLS and CDR2 as YYNGEE. CDR3 length: 15 amino acids. The CDR3 region is CASSVGPGGYNEQFF. The CDR3 DNA follows: TGTGCCAGCAGCGTAGGGCCAGGGGGCTACAATGAGCAGTTCTTC.

This clonotype was detected ten times or more. This chain uses TRBV9 with TRBJ1-2, with D uncertain. The CDR3 extends over 13 amino acids. In germline, CDR1 is SGDLS, CDR2 YYNGEE. The V end lost 4 bases, the J end lost 0 bases, and 7 bases lay between the germline ends. CDR3 residues: CASSPPPNYGYTF. CDR3 bases: TGTGCCAGCAGCCCGCCTCCTAACTATGGCTACACCTTC.

In its sample, this clonotype was seen many times. The V and J genes are TRBV9 and TRBJ2-1; no firm D call. V was shortened by 3 bases and J by 5 bases, with 12 bases between the two germline ends. Germline values: CDR1 SGDLS, CDR2 YYNGEE. The CDR3 is 14 amino acids. The CDR3 loop is CASSESYGDNEQFF. DNA for the CDR3: TGTGCCAGCAGCGAATCTTACGGTGACAATGAGCAGTTCTTC. The whole variable domain, filled in from reference TRBV9 and TRBJ2-1, reads DSGVTQTPKHLITATGQRVTLRCSPRSGDLSVYWYQQSLDQGLQFLIQYYNGEERAKGNILERFSAQQFPDLHSELNLSSLELGDSALYFCASSESYGDNEQFFGPGTRLTVL.

This clonotype has a count of ten or more. V and J are TRBV9 and TRBJ2-3, with D possibly being TRBD2 (6 bases). This CDR3 has 16 residues. V lost 0 bases and J 2 bases, leaving 13 bases between the germline ends. Germline V gene sequence: CDR1 SGDLS, CDR2 YYNGEE. CDR3: CASSVGGVALTDTQYF. CDR3 nucleotides: TGTGCCAGCAGCGTAGGCGGGGTGGCGCTCACAGATACGCAGTATTTT.